This T cell receptor (beta chain) appears in the sequencing data of a study of T cells in Graves' hyperthyroidism and ophthalmopathy. The sample holds many counts of this clonotype. The hyperthyroidism patients had all been newly diagnosed, and their disease duration was under 2 months. Their ages ranged from 18 to 65 years. Lactation, pregnancy, other autoimmune disease or uncontrolled infection excluded patients. TCR beta CDR3 region amplification was performed from RNA transcripts. HTBI primers were employed in a first-round RT-PCR of the TCR CDR3. TCRdb recomputed calls from the multiplex PCR reads with MiXCR, one row per CDR3 protein. The top ten clones hold over 25% of a sample with 350,000 to 400,000 distinct CDR3 sequences, 14% to 15% of them seen once. The CDR3 length is 14 residues. Germline CDR1 is MDHEN and CDR2 is SYDVKM. J was trimmed by 8 bases and V by 0 bases; bases with no gene match: 4.

Sequenced input: blood. This receptor was identified in a woman aged 30 to 39 with Graves' hyperthyroidism. V is TRBV28 and J is TRBJ2-1; 7 nucleotides match TRBD1. Here the CDR3 reads CASSLWGQTDEQFF. In DNA form, the CDR3 reads TGTGCCAGCAGTTTATGGGGACAGACCGATGAGCAGTTCTTC. Full variable domain (rest looked up from reference TRBV28 and TRBJ2-1): DVKVTQSSRYLVKRTGEKVFLECVQDMDHENMFWYRQDPGLGLRLIYFSYDVKMKEKGDIPEGYSVSREKKERFSLILESASTNQTSMYLCASSLWGQTDEQFFGPGTRLTVL.